These 21 T cell receptor beta chains share one sample of origin, sequenced in a study of blood T cell repertoires in COVID-19. The data were produced by immunoSEQ multiplex PCR, yet TCRdb's version contains in-frame clones alone and is incomplete. The sample consists of around 180,000 clones, around three quarters of them appearing once. The source material was PBMCs or T cells enriched from blood (not recorded which). These receptors were obtained from a woman aged 50 to 65 with acute COVID-19.

This clone has more than one count but fewer than ten. This chain connects TRBV6-5 to TRBJ1-1; possible D gene TRBD1, 5 bases. V dropped 5 bases and J dropped 1 base, with 11 bases sitting between them. Germline CDR1 is MNHEY and CDR2 is SVGAGI. This CDR3 is built from 14 residues. The CDR3 reads CASSSGAANTEAFF. Written as DNA, the CDR3 is TGTGCCAGCAGTAGTGGGGCGGCGAACACTGAAGCTTTCTTT.

The chain uses TRBV7-8 and TRBJ1-1; D is uncertain. CDR3 length equals 12 residues. Germline CDR1 reads SGHVS; CDR2 reads FQNEAQ. Trimming removed 5 bases at V and 4 bases at J, with 8 bases between. The CDR3 region has the DNA TGTGCCAGCAGCCAAGGACTCACTGAAGCTTTCTTT. This gives the protein CASSQGLTEAFF.

This chain uses TRBV28 with TRBJ2-5, with 7 bases identical to TRBD2. The CDR3 runs 15 residues. Trimming at V came to 6 bases and at J to 7 bases, leaving 14 bases not matched to a gene. Germline V gene lookup returns CDR1 MDHEN and CDR2 SYDVKM. The CDR3 region is CASSITGTTSLTQYF. In DNA, the CDR3 is TGTGCCAGCAGCATCACCGGGACTACCTCTCTGACCCAGTACTTC.

The V call is TRBV28, the J call TRBJ1-1; no firm D call. V was clipped by 2 bases and J by 0 bases, with 10 bases between them. Germline V lookup: CDR1 MDHEN, CDR2 SYDVKM. The CDR3 contains 15 residues. CDR3 amino acids: CASSLRLGLNTEAFF. CDR3 DNA: TGTGCCAGCAGTTTACGTCTAGGATTGAACACTGAAGCTTTCTTT. The whole variable domain, filled in from reference TRBV28 and TRBJ1-1, reads DVKVTQSSRYLVKRTGEKVFLECVQDMDHENMFWYRQDPGLGLRLIYFSYDVKMKEKGDIPEGYSVSREKKERFSLILESASTNQTSMYLCASSLRLGLNTEAFFGQGTRLTVV.

The V gene is TRBV5-1, the J gene TRBJ1-3, with TRBD1 as a possible D gene (6 bases). V was trimmed by 3 bases and J by 1 base, leaving 14 bases between them. The germline gives CDR1 SGHRS, CDR2 YFSETQ. The CDR3 runs 16 residues. Written as DNA, the CDR3 is TGCGCCAGCAGCTCACAGGGAGCCGTTTCTGGAAACACCATATATTTT. The encoded protein is CASSSQGAVSGNTIYF.

The table lists this clone with many counts. The genes are TRBV9 and TRBJ1-1, with a tentative D call TRBD1 (5 bases). The CDR3 is made up of 14 amino acids. Trimming removed 3 bases at V and 3 bases at J, with 12 bases between. Germline V gives CDR1 SGDLS, CDR2 YYNGEE. Here the CDR3 DNA reads TGTGCCAGCAGCGCCATAAGGGGTGACACTGAAGCTTTCTTT. Its protein product is CASSAIRGDTEAFF.

The V and J genes are TRBV2 and TRBJ2-7; D might be TRBD1 (7 bases). Trimming took 6 bases from V and 7 from J, leaving 13 bases between them. The CDR3 has 12 amino acids. Germline V gene data show CDR1 as SNHLY and CDR2 as FYNNEI. Written as DNA, the CDR3 is TGTGCCAGCAGAACAGGGGCGGGAGAGCAGTACGTC. Amino acids: CASRTGAGEQYV.

The chain recombines TRBV18 with TRBJ2-2; D possibly corresponds to TRBD2 (5 bases). The germline V gene encodes CDR1 KGHSH and CDR2 LQKENI. V was clipped by 5 bases and J by 2 bases, with 12 bases between them. The CDR3 totals 15 residues. In nucleotides, the CDR3 is TGTGCCAGCTCAATTCGGACGGGAAACACCGGGGAGCTGTTTTTT. Translation gives CASSIRTGNTGELFF. The full variable domain, with the rest looked up from reference TRBV18 and TRBJ2-2, is NAGVMQNPRHLVRRRGQEARLRCSPMKGHSHVYWYRQLPEEGLKFMVYLQKENIIDESGMPKERFSAEFPKEGPSILRIQQVVRGDSAAYFCASSIRTGNTGELFFGEGSRLTVL.

This sequence joins TRBV27 and TRBJ2-3; D uncertain. This CDR3 has 12 amino acids. Trimming took off 6 bases at V and 1 base at J, with 5 bases between the two ends. Germline CDR1 MNHEY, CDR2 SMNVEV (reference sequence). In DNA, the CDR3 is TGTGCCAGCAGCCGGGGCACAGATACGCAGTATTTT. Its protein is CASSRGTDTQYF.

This clone has just one count. The CDR3 DNA follows: TGTGCCTGGAGTGTAAGACAATTCACTAATGAAAAACTGTTTTTT. It translates to CAWSVRQFTNEKLFF. This rearrangement joins TRBV30 to TRBJ1-4; D gene ambiguous. The V end was cut by 0 bases, the J end by 2 bases, with 10 bases between. CDR1 is GTSNPN, CDR2 SVGIG, per germline (reference sequence). CDR3 length equals 15 residues.

The chain combines TRBV5-1 with TRBJ1-2; D unresolved. The CDR3 length is 14 residues. Germline loops: CDR1 SGHRS, CDR2 YFSETQ. Trimming took off 4 bases at V and 4 bases at J, with 14 bases between the two ends. The CDR3 here is CASSAGGPGYGYTF. The CDR3 DNA is TGCGCCAGCAGCGCGGGTGGGCCCGGCTATGGCTACACCTTC.

The V gene is TRBV6-4, the J gene TRBJ1-6; weak D call: TRBD1 (6 bases). CDR3 length: 14 amino acids. Germline CDR1 and CDR2: MRHNA and SNTAGT. Trimming took off 2 bases at V and 9 bases at J, with 11 bases between the two ends. CDR3 DNA: TGTGCCAGCAGTGACGGGGGCGGGCTTTCACCCCTCCACTTT. Translating it yields CASSDGGGLSPLHF.

The CDR3 is CASSVGAGTSANTGELFF. In nucleotides, the CDR3 is TGTGCCAGCAGCGTAGGGGCCGGGACTAGCGCTAACACCGGGGAGCTGTTTTTT. This chain connects TRBV9 to TRBJ2-2, with 10 bases aligning to TRBD2. J gave up 2 bases and V 0 bases, and 7 bases lay outside the gene matches. The CDR3 sequence is 18 residues long. Germline V gives CDR1 SGDLS, CDR2 YYNGEE.

This CDR3 is CASGSGQAQGNTEAFF. The CDR3 DNA sequence: TGTGCCAGCGGGTCGGGACAGGCTCAGGGGAACACTGAAGCTTTCTTT. J is TRBJ1-1 and V is TRBV28, with 8 bases matching TRBD1. The CDR3 runs to 16 residues. With 8 bases clipped from V and 1 base from J, the junction kept 12 bases outside the gene matches. Germline CDR1 and CDR2: MDHEN and SYDVKM.

This clone has a single count. V gene TRBV6-5 combines with J gene TRBJ1-2, with 9 bases fitting TRBD1. The CDR3 is 15 residues long. CDR1 and CDR2 (germline): MNHEY, SVGAGI. V shed 6 bases and J 5 bases; nucleotides not matched to a gene: 10. The CDR3 nucleotides read TGTGCCAGCAGACTAACAGGGGGCGGGAGGTATGGCTACACCTTC. It codes for CASRLTGGGRYGYTF.

The gene calls are TRBV10-3 and TRBJ1-3, with 7 bases lining up with TRBD1. Per germline, CDR1 ENHRY and CDR2 SYGVKD. The junction had 12 bases not matched to a gene; V was cut back by 5 bases and J by 2 bases. The CDR3 contains 17 residues. This chain's CDR3 is CAISSLRPGQTGNTIYF. The CDR3 region has the DNA TGTGCCATCAGTTCCCTCCGACCGGGACAGACTGGAAACACCATATATTTT.

The chain has TRBV21-1 and TRBJ2-7; the table's TRBD1 call for D was not verified on the DNA. TRBV21-1 is a pseudogene. The CDR3 is 15 residues long. The CDR3 nucleotides read TGTGCCAGCAGCAAATTCCAGGGCCCCTCGAGCGAGCAGTACGTC. Its protein is CASSKFQGPSSEQYV.

The genes are TRBV3-1 (or the pseudogene TRBV3-2) and TRBJ1-2; 9 nucleotides match TRBD1. The ends lost 1 base at V and 8 bases at J; junction bases unmatched: 11. CDR3 length equals 16 residues. Germline CDR1 reads LGHDT; CDR2 reads YNNKEL (reference sequence). DNA for the CDR3: TGTGCCAGCAGCCAAGTTCTCCGGGACAGGGTTTCAGGCTACACCTTC. Protein: CASSQVLRDRVSGYTF.

The V and J genes are TRBV5-4 and TRBJ1-3, with 9 bases matching TRBD1. The CDR3 extends over 14 amino acids. Germline V lookup: CDR1 SGHNT, CDR2 YYREEE (reference sequence). Germline trimming cut 6 bases from V and 3 bases from J; bases unmatched to any gene: 4. Here the CDR3 DNA reads TGTGCCAGCACGGACAGGGGAGATGGAAACACCATATATTTT. Protein product: CASTDRGDGNTIYF.

The rearrangement joins TRBV14 to TRBJ2-4; TRBD1 matches at 7 bases. Germline CDR1 SGHDN, CDR2 FVKESK. The J segment lost 0 bases and the V segment lost 2 bases, leaving 1 base of the junction unmatched. The CDR3 length is 15 residues. The CDR3 loop is CASSQTGVAKNIQYF. The DNA for the CDR3 is TGTGCCAGCAGCCAAACAGGGGTAGCCAAAAACATTCAGTACTTC.

The CDR3 bases are TGTGCCAGCTCACGAGGACAGGAAGGGTCCTACGAGCAGTACGTC. Amino acid sequence: CASSRGQEGSYEQYV. The chain carries TRBV18 and TRBJ2-7; 7 bases align to TRBD1. Germline V lookup: CDR1 KGHSH, CDR2 LQKENI. J lost 1 base, V lost 4 bases, and 7 bases had no gene match. CDR3 length: 15 residues.